This T cell receptor (beta chain) was recorded in a study of cytomegalovirus exposure and HLA in healthy donors. Findings and caveats of the study: Among the CMV-associated chains, a few were confirmed in vitro as specific for CMV antigens.

Only in-frame clones appear in the TCRdb table, and some are missing; sequencing was by immunoSEQ multiplex PCR. The sample shows some 61,000 clones, around 97% of them seen only once. In regard to this clone: Its matching antigen is unknown.

With 2 bases removed from V and 8 bases from J, the gap between germline ends came to 9 bases. Germline lookup yields CDR1 MDHEN and CDR2 SYDVKM. There are 12 residues in the CDR3. V usage is TRBV28 and J usage is TRBJ1-2; possible D gene TRBD1, 5 bases. The receptor comes from a woman between 18 and 30 years old in good health and CMV-seropositive. Sample: PBMCs. CDR3 nucleotide sequence: TGTGCCAGCAGTTTACTTCAGGGAGGCTACACCTTC. The encoded protein is CASSLLQGGYTF.